This T cell receptor (beta chain) derives from a study of pediatric ulcerative colitis. The CDR3 loop spans 15 amino acids. Trimming took off 1 base at V and 5 bases at J, with 14 bases between the two ends. CDR1 is SGHTA, CDR2 FQGTGA, per germline. Of note for this clone: Its antigen is as yet unknown.

Clones were sequenced by immunoSEQ multiplex PCR, and TCRdb holds only the in-frame ones, with some missing. The sample has 45,000 to 75,000 clones; around 86% are singletons. Study results and caveats: Two rectal clonotypes were found only in ulcerative colitis patients, all of them. Ulcerative colitis patients shared more blood-rectal clones than controls.

This rearrangement joins TRBV7-3 to TRBJ2-5; D ambiguous. Sequenced input: blood. The receptor was isolated from a boy aged 5-17 years who was a control in a study of pediatric ulcerative colitis. CDR3 loop: CASSLNSLLGETQYF. The CDR3 nucleotides read TGTGCCAGCAGCTTAAACAGTCTATTAGGGGAGACCCAGTACTTC.